The sequence of this T cell receptor beta chain was determined in a study of beta chain features in type 1 diabetes. Via CD45RO/CCR7/CD25/CD127/CD95/CD27, cells of the CD4+ naive, central memory, regulatory and stem cell-like memory subsets were sorted. Reverse transcription of all isolated RNA meant that expressed TCRB transcripts were sequenced. Each sample of naive, central memory or regulatory T cells had, on average, about 3.5 million reads. Profiling relied on immunoSEQ multiplex PCR, and the TCRdb table lists in-frame clones only, not all of them. The table has approximately 140,000 clones, less than 9% seen once. This clone has only a few counts. The antigen remains undetermined. V gave up 0 bases and J gave up 4 bases; unmatched junction bases: 6. The length of the CDR3 is 16 residues. The V gene's germline CDR1 is SGHRS and CDR2 YFSETQ. Study-level findings and limits: At VDJ recombination sites, type 1 diabetes patients had fewer insertions and more deleted nucleotides. The question of HLA type influencing TCRB rearrangement was one that remained unresolved here.

The material sequenced was central memory CD4+ T cells from blood. The J gene is TRBJ2-3, the V gene TRBV5-1, with 9 bases identical to TRBD2. The clonotype comes from a woman between 25 and 40 years old in good health. CDR3 residues: CASSLASGTRADTQYF. The CDR3 DNA follows: TGCGCCAGCAGCTTGGCTAGCGGGACGAGGGCAGATACGCAGTATTTT.